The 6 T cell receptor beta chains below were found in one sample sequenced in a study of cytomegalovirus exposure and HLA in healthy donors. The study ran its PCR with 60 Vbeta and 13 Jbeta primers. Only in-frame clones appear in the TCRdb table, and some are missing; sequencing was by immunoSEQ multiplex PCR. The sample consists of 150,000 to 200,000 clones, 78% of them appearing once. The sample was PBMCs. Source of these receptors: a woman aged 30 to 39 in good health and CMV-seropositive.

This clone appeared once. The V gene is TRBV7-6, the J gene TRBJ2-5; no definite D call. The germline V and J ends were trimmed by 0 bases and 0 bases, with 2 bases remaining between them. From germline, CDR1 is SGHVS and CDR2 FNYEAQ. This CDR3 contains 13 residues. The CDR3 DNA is TGTGCCAGCAGCTTAGCCGACCAAGAGACCCAGTACTTC. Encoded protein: CASSLADQETQYF.

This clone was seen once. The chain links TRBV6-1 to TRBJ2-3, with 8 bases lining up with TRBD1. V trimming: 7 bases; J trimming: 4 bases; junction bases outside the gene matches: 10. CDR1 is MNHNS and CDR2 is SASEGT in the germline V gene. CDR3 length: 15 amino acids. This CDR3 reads CASNRDRSPSDTQYF. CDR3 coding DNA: TGTGCCAGCAACCGGGACAGGAGTCCCTCAGATACGCAGTATTTT.

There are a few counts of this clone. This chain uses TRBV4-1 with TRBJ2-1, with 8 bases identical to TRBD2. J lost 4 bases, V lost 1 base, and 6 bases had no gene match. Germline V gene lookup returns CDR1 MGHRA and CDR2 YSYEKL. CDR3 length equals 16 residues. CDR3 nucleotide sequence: TGCGCCAGCAGCCAAGTTCTAGCGGGTGATTACAATGAGCAGTTCTTC. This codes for CASSQVLAGDYNEQFF.

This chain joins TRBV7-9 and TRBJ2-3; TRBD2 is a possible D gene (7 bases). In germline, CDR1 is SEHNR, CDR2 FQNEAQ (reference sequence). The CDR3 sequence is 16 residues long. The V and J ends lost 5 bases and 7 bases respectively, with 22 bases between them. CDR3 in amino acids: CASSLVRAGAANTQYF. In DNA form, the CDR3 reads TGTGCCAGCAGCCTCGTTAGGGCGGGGGCGGCCAATACGCAGTATTTT.

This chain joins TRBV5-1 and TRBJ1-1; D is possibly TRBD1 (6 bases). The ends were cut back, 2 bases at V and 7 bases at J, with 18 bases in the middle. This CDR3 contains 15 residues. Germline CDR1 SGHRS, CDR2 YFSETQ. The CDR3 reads CASSFYSDEQGEAFF. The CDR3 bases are TGCGCCAGCAGCTTTTATAGCGACGAACAGGGTGAAGCTTTCTTT.

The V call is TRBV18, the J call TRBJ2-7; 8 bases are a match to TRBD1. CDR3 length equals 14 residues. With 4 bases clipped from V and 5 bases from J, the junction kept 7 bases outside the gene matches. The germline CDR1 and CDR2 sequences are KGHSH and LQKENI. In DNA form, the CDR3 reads TGTGCCAGCTCACAGGGACAGGTACGCGACGAGCAGTACTTC. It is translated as CASSQGQVRDEQYF.